The sequence of this T cell receptor beta chain was determined in a study of T cells in Graves' hyperthyroidism and ophthalmopathy. TCR beta CDR3 regions were amplified from RNA transcripts. In the first-round RT-PCR of the TCR CDR3, the HTBI primer set was used. TCRdb itself ran the multiplex PCR reads through MiXCR, one entry per CDR3 protein. This table holds around 570,000 distinct CDR3 sequences, about 20% found once. Trimming pared 5 bases from V and 7 bases from J, leaving 15 bases between. The CDR3 covers 14 residues. Germline CDR1 reads SGHVS; CDR2 reads FQNEAQ. The chain combines TRBV7-8 with TRBJ1-5; D is uncertain. The clonotype originates from a man aged 35 to 55 with Graves' ophthalmopathy. Sample: blood. The CDR3: CASSPREGKQPQHF. The CDR3 DNA follows: TGTGCCAGCAGCCCCCGAGAGGGAAAACAGCCCCAGCATTTT.